These T cell receptor beta chains were read from a single sample in a study of neurological immune-mediated disorders. TCRdb redid the calling of the 5' RACE reads with MiXCR, one entry per CDR3 protein. In the table there are about 80,000 distinct CDR3 sequences, approximately 6% of which are singletons. The sequenced material came from PBMCs. These receptors came from a woman aged 55-69 years with multiple sclerosis. CDR3s include the opening cysteine and the closing phenylalanine or tryptophan. The D gene is left open where the match is weak. Size values are once, few and many counts, or a class for expanded clones, and some rows have none.

TRBJ2-3 | TRBV3-1 | many | . | CASSPLGSSTDTQYF | TGTGCCAGCAGCCCCCTCGGCTCTAGCACAGATACGCAGTATTTT
TRBJ2-7 | TRBV7-2 | many | . | CASSLGSPYEQYF | TGTGCCAGCAGCCTCGGAAGCCCCTACGAGCAGTACTTC
TRBJ2-5 | TRBV7-7 | many | . | CASSATGLRETQYF | TGTGCCAGCAGCGCGACTGGATTAAGGGAGACCCAGTACTTC
TRBJ1-5 | TRBV3-1 | many | TRBD1 | CASSPDRGPGNQPQHF | TGTGCCAGCAGCCCCGACAGGGGACCCGGCAATCAGCCCCAGCATTTT
TRBJ1-6 | TRBV12-3/TRBV12-4 | many | . | CASSFGSLGGYSPLHF | TGTGCCAGCAGTTTCGGCAGTCTTGGTGGGTATTCACCCCTCCACTTT
TRBJ1-2 | TRBV7-2 | many | . | CASSLPGPRGYTF | TGTGCCAGCAGCTTACCGGGACCTCGGGGCTACACCTTC
TRBJ1-5 | TRBV7-9 | many | . | CASSQTEQPQHF | TGTGCCAGCAGCCAGACTGAGCAGCCCCAGCATTTT
TRBJ1-4 | TRBV2 | many | . | CAGKGGSSEKLFF | TGTGCCGGAAAGGGGGGGTCGAGTGAAAAACTGTTTTTT
TRBJ2-5 | TRBV7-2 | many | TRBD1 | CASSGPGGFETQYF | TGTGCCAGCAGCGGTCCAGGGGGCTTCGAGACCCAGTACTTC
TRBJ1-1 | TRBV7-9 | many | TRBD1 | CASSSPGGTGGLNTEAFF | TGTGCCAGCAGCTCCCCCGGTGGCACAGGGGGTTTGAACACTGAAGCTTTCTTT
TRBJ2-1 | TRBV20-1 | many | TRBD2 | CSAPTSGGTNEQFF | TGCAGTGCTCCGACTAGCGGGGGTACCAATGAGCAGTTCTTC
TRBJ1-2 | TRBV3-1 | many | . | CASSQSLWRSNYGYTF | TGTGCCAGCAGCCAAAGCCTCTGGAGGTCCAACTATGGCTACACCTTC
TRBJ1-1 | TRBV20-1 | . | TRBD1 | CSANRQGNTEAFF | TGCAGTGCTAACCGACAGGGAAACACTGAAGCTTTCTTT
TRBJ1-1 | TRBV10-1 | many | . | CASSEPLGQGAFF | TGCGCCAGCAGTGAGCCTCTTGGGCAGGGGGCTTTCTTT
TRBJ1-5 | TRBV7-2 | many | . | CASSSRTGGQPQHF | TGTGCCAGCAGCTCAAGGACCGGGGGCCAGCCCCAGCATTTT
TRBJ1-1 | TRBV18 | many | . | CASSPLEGNTEAFF | TGTGCCAGCTCACCACTCGAGGGGAACACTGAAGCTTTCTTT
TRBJ1-5 | TRBV19 | many | . | CASRKAGTRDQPQHF | TGTGCCAGTAGGAAAGCCGGGACACGAGATCAGCCCCAGCATTTT
TRBJ1-2 | TRBV14 | many | TRBD1 | CASSQALGRGDYGYTF | TGTGCCAGCAGCCAAGCCCTGGGCAGGGGGGATTATGGCTACACCTTC
TRBJ2-2 | TRBV11-3 | many | . | CASTGTNTGELFF | TGTGCCAGCACCGGGACAAACACCGGGGAGCTGTTTTTT
TRBJ2-1 | TRBV11-2 | many | TRBD2 | CASSLVGGASYNEQFF | TGTGCCAGCAGCTTAGTCGGGGGGGCATCCTACAATGAGCAGTTCTTC
TRBJ2-5 | TRBV5-1 | . | . | CASSLNWGETQYF | TGCGCCAGCAGCCTTAACTGGGGTGAGACCCAGTACTTC
TRBJ2-5 | TRBV6-1 | many | . | CASSGAGGPPGETQYF | TGTGCCAGCAGTGGGGCTGGTGGGCCACCTGGGGAGACCCAGTACTTC
TRBJ2-5 | TRBV7-2 | many | TRBD2 | CASSFLGRGGTQETQYF | TGTGCCAGCAGCTTTCTGGGTCGGGGGGGCACCCAAGAGACCCAGTACTTC
TRBJ2-5 | TRBV3-1 | many | . | CASSQGVNRQETQYF | TGTGCCAGCAGCCAAGGGGTCAACAGACAAGAGACCCAGTACTTC
TRBJ2-5 | TRBV6-5 | many | TRBD1 | CASTPGQGRKTQYF | TGTGCCAGCACCCCCGGACAGGGTAGAAAGACCCAGTACTTC
TRBJ2-3 | TRBV6-5 | many | . | CASSFTTATDTQYF | TGTGCCAGCAGTTTCACGACTGCCACAGATACGCAGTATTTT
TRBJ2-3 | TRBV15 | few | . | CATSRDVGGTQYF | TGTGCCACCAGCAGAGACGTAGGAGGCACGCAGTATTTT
TRBJ1-1 | TRBV18 | many | TRBD1 | CASSSRPGQGGTEAFF | TGTGCCAGCTCATCTCGCCCGGGACAGGGCGGGACTGAAGCTTTCTTT
TRBJ1-1 | TRBV5-1 | many | TRBD1 | CASSQTGVLTEAFF | TGCGCCAGCAGCCAGACAGGGGTGTTAACTGAAGCTTTCTTT
TRBJ2-5 | TRBV5-1 | many | TRBD2 | CASSGRSGGNLETQYF | TGCGCCAGCAGCGGAAGAAGCGGGGGGAATCTAGAGACCCAGTACTTC
TRBJ2-1 | TRBV12-3/TRBV12-4 | many | . | CASSLAQGGLAVANEQFF | TGTGCCAGCAGTTTAGCCCAGGGAGGTTTAGCGGTTGCCAATGAGCAGTTCTTC
TRBJ1-6 | TRBV6-5 | many | . | CASSGRTARDLHF | TGTGCCAGCAGTGGAAGGACAGCACGGGACCTCCACTTT
TRBJ1-1 | TRBV28 | many | . | CASSLWGGNTEAFF | TGTGCCAGCAGTTTATGGGGCGGGAACACTGAAGCTTTCTTT
TRBJ2-1 | TRBV20-1 | many | . | CSYPGPVYNEQFF | TGCAGTTACCCGGGACCCGTTTACAATGAGCAGTTCTTC
TRBJ1-1 | TRBV14 | many | . | CASSQGRNTEAFF | TGTGCCAGCAGCCAAGGCAGGAACACTGAAGCTTTCTTT
TRBJ2-2 | TRBV25-1 | many | . | CASMDTGELFF | TGTGCCAGCATGGACACCGGGGAGCTGTTTTTT
TRBJ2-5 | TRBV7-7 | . | TRBD2 | CASSLAGGLQETQYF | TGTGCTAGCAGCTTGGCGGGGGGCCTCCAAGAGACCCAGTACTTC
TRBJ2-1 | TRBV6-5 | many | . | CASSYSRLYRDEQFF | TGTGCCAGCAGTTACTCGAGGTTGTACCGCGATGAGCAGTTCTTC